This TCR beta chain originates from a study of cytomegalovirus exposure and HLA in healthy donors (dated by TCRdb to the late 2010s). With regard to the full study: The 500 to 700 repertoires of the first cohort and the roughly 120 validation repertoires were produced on the same platform, according to a later analysis. Besides the first cohort of around 670 subjects, a separate validation cohort made up of roughly 130 different subjects was used. To predict cytomegalovirus infection status, the study brought together high-throughput TCR immunosequencing, statistical association of individual TCRs with disease status, and machine learning. The study aimed to test whether cataloging public T cell receptors could reveal signatures of past pathogen exposure.

A note on this clone: Its antigen has not been determined. It has no much larger one-base neighbor in the sample; base qualities were not kept.

The library was generated by the immunoSEQ multiplex PCR assay. The authors processed their data as follows. A statistical classification framework was developed to diagnose cytomegalovirus status using the catalog of TCR beta chain sequences. TCRdb holds this immuneACCESS table with in-frame rearrangements only. Some clones are missing; in checked studies, unresolved V genes explain under half, and the rest has no known cause. The DNA was the basis for D and trimming; V, J and clone size are from that table. The sample table records about 140,000 clones; approximately 89% of these occur just once. The biggest ten clones account for about 0.7% of the sample. Reading the germline V gene gives CDR1 ENHRY and CDR2 SYGVKD. V gives up 4 bases and J gives up 3 bases, and the segment between their germline ends measures 11 bases. The CDR3 numbers 14 residues from cysteine through phenylalanine. Only CDR3 DNA is held: 42 bases, read in frame from base 1.

Findings and caveats that apply to the study as a whole: Across donors, most TCR sequences were observed very rarely, whereas some public TCRs were present in many individuals. A later analysis found that TCRs clustered in the first cohort also tended to co-occur in the 120 validation repertoires, with approximately 94% of cluster scores above 0. In the study, some 180 TCR beta chains were listed as associated with cytomegalovirus. The classifier was reported to diagnose cytomegalovirus status with high specificity and sensitivity in both the original and validation cohorts. A later analysis lacked HLA typing for the validation cohort, so it scored co-occurrence in that cohort across all 120 repertoires. In vitro tests confirmed that a few of the cytomegalovirus-associated TCR beta chains recognize cytomegalovirus antigens. The authors suggested that the approach could potentially be extended to other disease states and immunological phenotypes.

The donors were included in the validation cohort of approximately 130 subjects, a group kept apart from the approximately 690-subject first cohort. This receptor was obtained from a man younger than 35 in good health and CMV-seronegative. Sequences were obtained from PBMCs. The chain uses TRBV10-3 and TRBJ2-3, and TRBD2 may be the D gene, going by 6 matching bases. This receptor carries the CDR3 CAISANGRTDTQYF. The bases read TGTGCCATCAGTGCAAACGGGAGAACAGATACGCAGTATTTT.